Sequencing of this T cell receptor (beta chain) was carried out in a study of identical twins. Study-wide findings and caveats: Models underpredicted monozygotic twin sharing of out-of-frame TCR alpha.

TCRdb re-derived calls from the 5' RACE reads in MiXCR, one entry per CDR3 protein. This sample carries approximately 890,000 distinct CDR3 sequences, around an eighth of them seen once, and the ten largest clones take 1.5% to 2%. This clonotype has more than one count but fewer than ten. Its antigen is still unknown. The junction differs from germline at one of its ends, possibly a read error. This sample also appeared in a second study, on yellow fever vaccine responses in identical twins.

The sequenced material came from PBMCs. The TCR originated in a woman younger than 35 in good health.

The CDR3 sequence is CASSSGTGGLEDF. In DNA form, the CDR3 reads TGTGCCAGCAGTTCCGGGACAGGGGGCCTTGAGGACTTC. This chain connects TRBV12-3 or TRBV12-4 to TRBJ2-5; TRBD1 matches at 12 bases. CDR3 length equals 13 residues.